One sample yielded the 31 T cell receptor beta chains listed below, sequenced in a study of T cell responses to AZD1222 COVID-19 vaccine. Profiled with immunoSEQ multiplex PCR; TCRdb holds only in-frame clones, not every one. There are some 150,000 clones in the sample; roughly 89% occur only once, and 1.5% to 2% lies in the top ten. Sample: peripheral blood, taken on day 0 of AZD1222 vaccination. The receptor source for this set is an adult in good health.

This clone was detected once. This chain joins TRBV6-6 and TRBJ1-2, with D perhaps matching TRBD1 (6 bases). The CDR3 totals 14 residues. Germline lookup yields CDR1 MNHNY and CDR2 SVGAGI (reference sequence). V lost 3 bases and J 4 bases, leaving 12 bases between the germline ends. The CDR3 spells CASSYGRQAYGYTF. In nucleotides, the CDR3 is TGTGCCAGCAGTTATGGGAGACAGGCCTATGGCTACACCTTC.

The chain has TRBV6-6 and TRBJ1-2, with unresolved D. The CDR3 spans 12 residues. Germline lookup yields CDR1 MNHNY and CDR2 SVGAGI (reference sequence). V was shortened by 6 bases and J by 4 bases, with 9 bases between the two germline ends. The CDR3 sequence is CASSPNSYGYTF. CDR3 coding DNA: TGTGCCAGCAGCCCGAACTCCTATGGCTACACCTTC.

The J gene is TRBJ1-5, the V gene TRBV7-2; TRBD1 agrees at 7 bases. J was trimmed by 6 bases and V by 1 base; bases with no gene match: 6. The CDR3 runs to 15 residues. The germline V gene has CDR1 SGHTA and CDR2 FQGNSA. The CDR3 protein is CASSLVTGVVQPQHF. In DNA form, the CDR3 reads TGTGCCAGCAGCTTAGTTACAGGGGTTGTTCAGCCCCAGCATTTT. The full variable domain, with the rest looked up from reference TRBV7-2 and TRBJ1-5, is GAGVSQSPSNKVTEKGKDVELRCDPISGHTALYWYRQSLGQGLEFLIYFQGNSAPDKSGLPSDRFSAERTGGSVSTLTIQRTQQEDSAVYLCASSLVTGVVQPQHFGDGTRLSIL.

The chain employs TRBV18 and TRBJ2-7; 8 bases match TRBD2. Germline CDR1 reads KGHSH; CDR2 reads LQKENI. The CDR3 is made up of 14 amino acids. V dropped 2 bases and J dropped 1; count of bases not matched to a gene: 1. The CDR3 coding sequence is TGTGCCAGCTCACCAGCGGGAGGTTCCTACGAGCAGTACTTC. It is translated as CASSPAGGSYEQYF.

J is TRBJ1-4 and V is TRBV6-2 or TRBV6-3, with 8 bases lining up with TRBD1. V lost 0 bases and J lost 7; bases outside the gene matches: 7. Germline-derived CDR1 and CDR2 are MNHEY and SVGEGT. This CDR3 is 16 amino acids long. The CDR3 here is CASSYSEDRAGEKLFF. The CDR3 DNA follows: TGTGCCAGCAGTTACTCCGAGGACAGGGCCGGTGAAAAACTGTTTTTT.

This clone has just one count. J is TRBJ2-7 and V is TRBV27; D call uncertain. The germline V gene has CDR1 MNHEY and CDR2 SMNVEV (reference sequence). There are 16 residues in the CDR3. The V end was cut by 6 bases, the J end by 3 bases, with 21 bases between. The DNA for the CDR3 is TGTGCCAGCAGCTACAGTAAGGGCGAAATCCGCTACGAGCAGTACTTC. Residues: CASSYSKGEIRYEQYF.

The rearrangement uses TRBV2 and TRBJ1-1, with D uncertain. CDR3 length: 15 residues. The germline CDR1 and CDR2 sequences are SNHLY and FYNNEI. V was shortened by 4 bases and J by 0 bases, with 12 bases between the two germline ends. The CDR3 sequence: CASSVETRLNTEAFF. The DNA of the CDR3 is TGTGCCAGCAGTGTGGAGACCCGATTGAACACTGAAGCTTTCTTT.

This chain uses TRBV24-1 with TRBJ2-1, with TRBD2 matching 10 bases. Germline CDR1 is KGHDR and CDR2 is SFDVKD. With 9 bases clipped from V and 10 bases from J, the junction kept 5 bases outside the gene matches. This CDR3 spans 12 amino acids. The CDR3 reads CATASGSFEQFF. The CDR3 DNA follows: TGTGCCACCGCTAGCGGGAGTTTCGAGCAGTTCTTC.

The chain carries TRBV7-3 and TRBJ1-2; D uncertain. CDR3 length equals 12 residues. Between the trimmed V and J ends, which lost 5 bases and 5 bases, there was a span of 9 bases. Germline-derived CDR1 and CDR2 are SGHTA and FQGTGA. The CDR3 region is CASSKDGYGYTF. The CDR3 DNA follows: TGTGCCAGCAGCAAGGACGGATATGGCTACACCTTC.

As to this clone: At the DNA level, this CDR3 is encoded by other sequences in the same sample as well. The chain links TRBV5-1 to TRBJ1-1; D not resolved. This CDR3 has 14 amino acids. Germline V gene data show CDR1 as SGHRS and CDR2 as YFSETQ. Deletions cut 4 bases from V and 1 base from J, with 11 bases between. The CDR3 region has the DNA TGCGCCAGCAGCCTCTCCGCAGCGAACACTGAAGCTTTCTTT. It codes for CASSLSAANTEAFF.

This clone was seen once. DNA for the CDR3: TGTGCCAGCAGCGAAGGACAGGGATATAAGGTATACGAGCAGTACGTC. Amino acids: CASSEGQGYKVYEQYV. The chain combines TRBV9 with TRBJ2-7; 8 bases align to TRBD1. Unmatched junction bases numbered 12, after V lost 3 bases and J lost 4 bases. Germline CDR1 and CDR2: SGDLS and YYNGEE. The CDR3 totals 16 residues.

The rearrangement uses TRBV5-1 and TRBJ2-3, with a tentative D call TRBD2 (5 bases). Germline CDR1 SGHRS, CDR2 YFSETQ. V was pared by 4 bases and J by 3 bases, with 12 bases between. The CDR3 runs 14 residues. The DNA for the CDR3 is TGCGCCAGCAGCGCTGGCGGGCTGACAGATACGCAGTATTTT. Protein product: CASSAGGLTDTQYF.

In this sample, this clone turned up once. This chain links TRBV7-9 with TRBJ1-3; TRBD1 is a possible D gene (5 bases). Germline CDR1 and CDR2: SEHNR and FQNEAQ (reference sequence). The V gene lost 0 bases and the J gene lost 0 bases, with 12 bases spanning the gap. The CDR3 length is 17 residues. The DNA for the CDR3 is TGTGCCAGCAGCTTAGCCGACAGTTTCCCCTCTGGAAACACCATATATTTT. Translated: CASSLADSFPSGNTIYF.

The chain links TRBV6-4 to TRBJ1-1, with no clear D. The CDR3 runs 14 residues. Trimming pared 0 bases from V and 5 bases from J, leaving 10 bases between. CDR1 MRHNA and CDR2 SNTAGT come from the germline V gene. CDR3 sequence: CASSDSGRVTEAFF. CDR3 bases: TGTGCCAGCAGTGACTCCGGCCGAGTGACTGAAGCTTTCTTT.

The CDR3, as DNA: TGTGCCAGCAGTTTACAAAGGGTTGGGAACACTGAAGCTTTCTTT. Its translation is CASSLQRVGNTEAFF. The chain combines TRBV28 with TRBJ1-1; no clear D gene. The CDR3 is 15 amino acids. Germline lookup yields CDR1 MDHEN and CDR2 SYDVKM. Trimming removed 2 bases at V and 1 base at J, with 11 bases between.

The chain employs TRBV19 and TRBJ1-2, with D possibly TRBD1 on 5 matching bases. The CDR3 loop spans 13 amino acids. Germline V gives CDR1 LNHDA, CDR2 SQIVND (reference sequence). The CDR3 loop is CASTTRGNYGYTF. In DNA, the CDR3 is TGTGCGTCTACCACAAGGGGTAACTATGGCTACACCTTC.

The chain employs TRBV5-6 and TRBJ1-1; no reliable D call. The germline gives CDR1 SGHDT, CDR2 YYEEEE. The V end was cut by 2 bases, the J end by 1 base, with 6 bases between. CDR3 length: 13 amino acids. DNA for the CDR3: TGTGCCAGCAGCTTAATGAGGAACACTGAAGCTTTCTTT. It yields the protein CASSLMRNTEAFF. The variable domain in full, completed from reference TRBV5-6 and TRBJ1-1, reads DAGVTQSPTHLIKTRGQQVTLRCSPKSGHDTVSWYQQALGQGPQFIFQYYEEEERQRGNFPDRFSGHQFPNYSSELNVNALLLGDSALYLCASSLMRNTEAFFGQGTRLTVV.

This clone has only one observation. The chain couples TRBV29-1 to TRBJ2-1; 9 nucleotides align to TRBD2. CDR1 and CDR2 from the germline V gene are SQVTM and ANQGSEA. The V gene end was trimmed by 4 bases and the J gene end by 5 bases; junction bases not matched to a gene: 6. This CDR3 comprises 14 residues. CDR3 loop: CSVGGGLANNEQFF. As DNA, the CDR3 is TGCAGCGTTGGAGGGGGACTAGCTAACAATGAGCAGTTCTTC.

The J gene is TRBJ1-1, the V gene TRBV19, with 8 bases that match TRBD1. This CDR3 region has 17 residues. J gave up 5 bases and V 5 bases, and 16 bases lay outside the gene matches. Per germline, CDR1 LNHDA and CDR2 SQIVND (reference sequence). The DNA for the CDR3 is TGTGCCAGTAGTTTCCTCCCTGCAGGGGGCGCAGGAACTGAAGCTTTCTTT. Protein sequence: CASSFLPAGGAGTEAFF.

The rearrangement joins TRBV24-1 to TRBJ1-4; D is unclear. V gave up 7 bases and J gave up 8 bases, with 16 bases separating them. Germline values: CDR1 KGHDR, CDR2 SFDVKD. The length of the CDR3 is 14 residues. The CDR3 nucleotides read TGTGCCACCAGGGAGAAGGGCGCCTGGGAAAAACTGTTTTTT. Translating it yields CATREKGAWEKLFF.

The chain joins TRBV2 to TRBJ2-7; tentatively, D is TRBD1 or TRBD2 (5 bases each). The germline V gene encodes CDR1 SNHLY and CDR2 FYNNEI. The CDR3 extends over 13 amino acids. Trimming took off 8 bases at V and 1 base at J, with 12 bases between the two ends. CDR3 nucleotide sequence: TGTGCCAGCTTCCGGGACCCTTCCTACGAGCAGTACTTC. Its protein is CASFRDPSYEQYF.

This clone turned up a few times. The chain links TRBV5-6 to TRBJ2-1; D is uncertain. Germline assignment: CDR1 SGHDT and CDR2 YYEEEE. The CDR3 sequence is 14 residues long. V shed 0 bases and J shed 7 bases, with 11 bases lying between them. The CDR3 loop is CASSLGASLNEQFF. In DNA form, the CDR3 reads TGTGCCAGCAGCTTGGGAGCGTCCTTGAATGAGCAGTTCTTC.

The chain has TRBV9 and TRBJ1-1, with D maybe TRBD1 (5 bases). The CDR3 extends over 12 amino acids. Trimming took off 4 bases at V and 5 bases at J, with 9 bases between the two ends. The germline V gene has CDR1 SGDLS and CDR2 YYNGEE. DNA of the CDR3: TGTGCCAGCAGCCGGGGGGGAACTGAAGCTTTCTTT. Protein: CASSRGGTEAFF.

This chain joins TRBV3-1 (or the pseudogene TRBV3-2) and TRBJ1-1, with D hard to call. The V gene lost 3 bases and the J gene lost 0 bases, with 5 bases spanning the gap. CDR3 length equals 13 residues. Germline V gene lookup returns CDR1 LGHDT and CDR2 YNNKEL (reference sequence). CDR3 amino acids: CASSQAMNTEAFF. Here the CDR3 DNA reads TGTGCCAGCAGCCAGGCAATGAACACTGAAGCTTTCTTT.

The chain links TRBV6-7 to TRBJ2-7; D is ambiguous. TRBV6-7 is an ORF; its function is uncertain. This CDR3 has 9 residues. CDR3 sequence: CASSYSSVV. CDR3 DNA: TGTGCCAGCAGTTACTCGTCTGTCGTC.

The J gene is TRBJ2-1, the V gene TRBV5-1, with TRBD2 matching over 10 bases. This CDR3 spans 16 amino acids. Germline V gene data show CDR1 as SGHRS and CDR2 as YFSETQ. The V and J ends lost 4 bases and 1 base, in that order; junction bases with no gene match: 5. CDR3 nucleotides: TGCGCCAGCAGCCCGGGACTAGCGCCGTCCTACAATGAGCAGTTCTTC. This encodes CASSPGLAPSYNEQFF.

V is TRBV19 and J is TRBJ1-5, with D possibly TRBD1 on 5 matching bases. There are 13 residues in the CDR3. Germline V CDR1 and CDR2: LNHDA, SQIVND (reference sequence). V shed 7 bases and J shed 5 bases, with 12 bases lying between them. As DNA, the CDR3 is TGTGCCAGTACCTCCCGGGACGATCAGCCCCAGCATTTT. Amino acids: CASTSRDDQPQHF.

In DNA form, the CDR3 reads TGCAGCGGGACAGAGCCCGGCACTGAAGCTTTCTTT. Its translation is CSGTEPGTEAFF. V and J are TRBV29-1 and TRBJ1-1; D possibly corresponds to TRBD1 (6 bases). CDR1 is SQVTM and CDR2 is ANQGSEA in the germline V gene. This CDR3 spans 12 amino acids. Between the trimmed V and J ends, which lost 7 bases and 4 bases, there was a span of 13 bases. Full variable domain (remainder filled in from reference TRBV29-1 and TRBJ1-1): SAVISQKPSRDICQRGTSLTIQCQVDSQVTMMFWYRQQPGQSLTLIATANQGSEATYESGFVIDKFPISRPNLTFSTLTVSNMSPEDSSIYLCSGTEPGTEAFFGQGTRLTVV.

The rearrangement links TRBV4-2 to TRBJ2-7; TRBD1 agrees at 8 bases. Trimming took 1 base from V and 2 from J; bases not matched to a gene: 7. CDR1 LGHNA and CDR2 YNFKEQ come from the germline V gene. This CDR3 is built from 16 residues. The CDR3, as DNA: TGTGCCAGCAGCCAAGTCCCGGGACAGGCCACCTACGAGCAGTACTTC. Its translation is CASSQVPGQATYEQYF.

This sequence joins TRBV3-1 (or the pseudogene TRBV3-2) and TRBJ1-5; D not resolved. Trimming left V 0 bases short and J 5 bases short, with 8 bases between. In germline, CDR1 is LGHDT, CDR2 YNNKEL (reference sequence). CDR3 length: 14 residues. The CDR3 protein is CASSQEIIDQPQHF. CDR3 DNA: TGTGCCAGCAGCCAAGAAATTATCGATCAGCCCCAGCATTTT.

This clone has just a few counts. This chain uses TRBV19 with TRBJ2-3; the D gene is possibly TRBD2 (5 bases). Trimming took 9 bases from V and 5 from J, leaving 9 bases between them. CDR1 and CDR2 (germline): LNHDA, SQIVND (reference sequence). This CDR3 has 11 residues. The CDR3 region has the DNA TGTGCCAGCTGGGCGGGAGATACGCAGTATTTT. Encoded protein: CASWAGDTQYF.